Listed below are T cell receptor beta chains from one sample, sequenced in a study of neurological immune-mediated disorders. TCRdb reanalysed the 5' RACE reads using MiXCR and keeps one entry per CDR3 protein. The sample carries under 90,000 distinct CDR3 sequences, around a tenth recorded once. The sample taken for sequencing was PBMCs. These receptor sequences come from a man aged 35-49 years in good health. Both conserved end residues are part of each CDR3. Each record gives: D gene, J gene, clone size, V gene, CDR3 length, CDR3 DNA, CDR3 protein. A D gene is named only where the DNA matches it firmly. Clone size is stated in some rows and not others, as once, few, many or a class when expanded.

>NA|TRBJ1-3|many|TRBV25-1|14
TGTGCCAGCAGCCCGGCACATTCTGGAAACACCATATATTTT
CASSPAHSGNTIYF
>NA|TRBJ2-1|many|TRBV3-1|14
TGTGCCAGCAGCCAAGGTGGGAGATTTGGTGAGCAGTTCTTC
CASSQGGRFGEQFF
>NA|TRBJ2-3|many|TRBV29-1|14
TGCACCGACGGTGGCAGGGGTCGCGCAGATACGCAGTATTTT
CTDGGRGRADTQYF
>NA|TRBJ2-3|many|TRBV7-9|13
TGTGCCAGCAGTTACGATTCCACAGATACGCAGTATTTT
CASSYDSTDTQYF
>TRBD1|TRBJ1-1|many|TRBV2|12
TGTGCCAGCAGTAGGGGGCCCACTGAAGCTTTCTTT
CASSRGPTEAFF
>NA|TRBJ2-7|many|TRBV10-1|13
TGCGCCAGCAGCCGGGACATCTCCTACGAGCAGTACTTC
CASSRDISYEQYF
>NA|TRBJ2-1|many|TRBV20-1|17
TGCAGTGCCTCCGAATATAGGGGGGGGGGTATATCCAATGAGCAGTTCTTC
CSASEYRGGGISNEQFF
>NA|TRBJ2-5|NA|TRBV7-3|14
TGTGCCAGCAGGCTCGGGGGTAGTCAAGAGACCCAGTACTTC
CASRLGGSQETQYF
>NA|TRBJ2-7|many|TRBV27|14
TGTGCCAGCAGTTTAGCGGGGCTCGCCTACGAGCAGTACTTC
CASSLAGLAYEQYF
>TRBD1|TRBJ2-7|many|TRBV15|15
TGTGCCACCAGCAGAGGTGACAGGGTTAAATACGAGCAGTACTTC
CATSRGDRVKYEQYF
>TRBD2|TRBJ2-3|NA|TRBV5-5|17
TGTGCCAGCAGCCATCAGGTCGGGACTAGCATCTCGGATACGCAGTATTTT
CASSHQVGTSISDTQYF
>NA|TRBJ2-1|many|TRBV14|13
TGTGCCAGCAGTCGCAGAAGTTACAATGAGCAGTTCTTC
CASSRRSYNEQFF
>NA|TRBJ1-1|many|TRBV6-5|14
TGTGCCAGCCGAACAGGGCCCATGAACACTGAAGCTTTCTTT
CASRTGPMNTEAFF
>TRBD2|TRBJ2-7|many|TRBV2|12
TGTGCCAGCAATAGCGGGGAGCCCCTTTTGAACTTC
CASNSGEPLLNF
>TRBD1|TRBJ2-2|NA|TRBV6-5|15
TGTGCCAGCAGTTACTCGACAGGGGGCGATTTGGAGCTGTTTTTT
CASSYSTGGDLELFF
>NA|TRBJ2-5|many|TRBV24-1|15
TGTGCCACCAGTGACCCAGGAGGGGGCCAAGAGACCCAGTACTTC
CATSDPGGGQETQYF
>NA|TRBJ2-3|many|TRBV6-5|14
TGTGCCAGCAGGCGAGGGGTCAGCACAGATACGCAGTATTTT
CASRRGVSTDTQYF
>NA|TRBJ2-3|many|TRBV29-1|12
TGCAGCGCCACCCAGATTGCAGATACGCAGTATTTT
CSATQIADTQYF
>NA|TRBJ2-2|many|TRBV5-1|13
TGCGCCAGCAGCGCTTCGAACACCGGGGAGCTGTTTTTT
CASSASNTGELFF
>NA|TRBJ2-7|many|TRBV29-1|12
TGCAGCGCCGAAAGCGGATCCTACGAGCAGTACTTC
CSAESGSYEQYF
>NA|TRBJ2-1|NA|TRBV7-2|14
TGTGCCAGCAGCTTCGACAGTGCCGGGGGTGAGCAGTTCTTC
CASSFDSAGGEQFF
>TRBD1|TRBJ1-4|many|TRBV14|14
TGTGCCAGCAGCCCCCGACAGGGGGGTGAAAAACTGTTTTTT
CASSPRQGGEKLFF
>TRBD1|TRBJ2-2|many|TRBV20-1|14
TGCAGTGCCTACCAGGGGGCGAAACCCGGGGAGCTGTTTTTT
CSAYQGAKPGELFF
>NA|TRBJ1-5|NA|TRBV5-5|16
TGTGCCAGCAGCCTAGATGTGGCCTTCCTCAATCAGCCCCAGCATTTT
CASSLDVAFLNQPQHF
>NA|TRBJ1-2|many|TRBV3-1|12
TGTGCCAGCAGCCAAGGGTCAGATGGCTACACCTTC
CASSQGSDGYTF
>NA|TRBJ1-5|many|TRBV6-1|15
TGTGCCAGCAGTAAAAAGACGGACAAAAATCAGCCCCAGCATTTT
CASSKKTDKNQPQHF
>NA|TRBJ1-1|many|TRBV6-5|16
TGTGCCAGCAGTTTTTTGGGCAGTGGTACGGACACTGAAGCTTTCTTT
CASSFLGSGTDTEAFF
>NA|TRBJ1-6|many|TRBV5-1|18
TGCGCCAGCAGCAAAAAGGGACACTTGAGCTCCTATAATTCACCCCTCCACTTT
CASSKKGHLSSYNSPLHF
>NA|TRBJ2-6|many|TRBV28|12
TGTGCCAGCCGGGGAGGGGCCAACGTCCTGACTTTC
CASRGGANVLTF
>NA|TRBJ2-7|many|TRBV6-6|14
TGTGCCAGCAGTTACACCGACGGATCCTACGAGCAGTACTTC
CASSYTDGSYEQYF
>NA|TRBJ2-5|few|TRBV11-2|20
TGTGCCAGCAGCTTAGTAATGGGGGTCGGTCCTCCCGGACCGGTTAGGACCCAGTACTTC
CASSLVMGVGPPGPVRTQYF
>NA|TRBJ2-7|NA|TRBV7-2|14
TGTGCCAGCAGCCTAGGGTACAATTCCTACGAGCAGTACTTC
CASSLGYNSYEQYF
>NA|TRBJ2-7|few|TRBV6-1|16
TGTGCCAGCAGCTCAAGGGTCCGGGGGAGCTCCTACGAGCAGTACTTC
CASSSRVRGSSYEQYF
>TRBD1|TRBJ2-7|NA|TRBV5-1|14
TGCGCCAGCAGCATCGGGACAGGCCTCTACGAGCAGTACTTC
CASSIGTGLYEQYF
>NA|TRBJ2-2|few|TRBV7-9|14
TGTGCCAGCAGCTTAGACACCACCACCGGGGAGCTGTTTTTT
CASSLDTTTGELFF
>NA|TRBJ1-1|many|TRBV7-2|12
TGTGCCAGCAGGAGGGAGTACACTGAAGCTTTCTTT
CASRREYTEAFF
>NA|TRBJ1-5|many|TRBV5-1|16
TGCGCCAGCAGCTTGGCAGGTAAACGAGGCCATCAGCCCCAGCATTTT
CASSLAGKRGHQPQHF
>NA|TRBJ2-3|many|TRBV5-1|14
TGCGCCAGCAGCGAATACTATGCTACAGATACGCAGTATTTT
CASSEYYATDTQYF
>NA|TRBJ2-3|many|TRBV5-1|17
TGCGCCAGCAGCTTTTCCTTAGTTATGGGGGGGCCGGATACGCAGTATTTT
CASSFSLVMGGPDTQYF
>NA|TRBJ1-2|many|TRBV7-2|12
TGTGCCAGCAGCCGGACGACGGAAGGCTACACCTTC
CASSRTTEGYTF
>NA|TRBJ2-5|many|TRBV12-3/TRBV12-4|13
TGTGCCAGCAGCACACTAGCCAGGGAGACCCAGTACTTC
CASSTLARETQYF
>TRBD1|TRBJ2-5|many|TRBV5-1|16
TGCGCCAGCAGCTCCAGACAGGGGCTTTTAGGAGAGACCCAGTACTTC
CASSSRQGLLGETQYF
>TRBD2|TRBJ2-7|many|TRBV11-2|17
TGTGCCAGCAGCTTAGGAAAGCGGGGGGCTCTATTCGACGAGCAGTACTTC
CASSLGKRGALFDEQYF
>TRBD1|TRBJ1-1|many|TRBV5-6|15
TGTGCCAGCAGCTTGGATCCAGGGGGCGTAGGTGAAGCTTTCTTT
CASSLDPGGVGEAFF
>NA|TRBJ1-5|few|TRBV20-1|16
TGCAGTGCCATGGACAGACCACCGCGGGGCAATCAGCCCCAGCATTTT
CSAMDRPPRGNQPQHF
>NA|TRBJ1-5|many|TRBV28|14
TGTGCCAGCAGTTTAGGCGTGGGTTATCAGCCCCAGCATTTT
CASSLGVGYQPQHF